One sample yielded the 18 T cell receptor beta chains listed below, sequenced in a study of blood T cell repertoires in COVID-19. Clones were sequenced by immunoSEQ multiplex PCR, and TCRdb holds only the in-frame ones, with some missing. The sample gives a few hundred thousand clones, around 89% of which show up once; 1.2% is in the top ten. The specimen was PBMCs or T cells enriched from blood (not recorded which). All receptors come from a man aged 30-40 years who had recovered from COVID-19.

The CDR3, as DNA: TGTGCCAGCAGTTACTCGGTAGGGCGGGTGAACACTGAAGCTTTCTTT. Its translation is CASSYSVGRVNTEAFF. The rearrangement uses TRBV6-5 and TRBJ1-1; no firm D call. V lost 0 bases, J lost 0 bases, and 11 bases lay in between. Germline values: CDR1 MNHEY, CDR2 SVGAGI. The CDR3 covers 16 residues.

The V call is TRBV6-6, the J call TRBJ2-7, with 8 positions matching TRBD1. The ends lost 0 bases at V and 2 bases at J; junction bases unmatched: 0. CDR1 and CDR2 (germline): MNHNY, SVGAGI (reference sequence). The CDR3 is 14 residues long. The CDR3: CASSYSTGAYEQYF. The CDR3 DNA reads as TGTGCCAGCAGTTACTCGACAGGGGCCTACGAGCAGTACTTC.

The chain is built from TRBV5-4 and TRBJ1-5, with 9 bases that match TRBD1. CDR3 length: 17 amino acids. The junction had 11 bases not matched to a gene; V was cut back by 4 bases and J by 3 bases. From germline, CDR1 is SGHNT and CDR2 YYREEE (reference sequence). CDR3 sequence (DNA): TGTGCCAGCAGCCCAGGTCCGGGACAGGGTCTCAATCAGCCCCAGCATTTT. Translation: CASSPGPGQGLNQPQHF.

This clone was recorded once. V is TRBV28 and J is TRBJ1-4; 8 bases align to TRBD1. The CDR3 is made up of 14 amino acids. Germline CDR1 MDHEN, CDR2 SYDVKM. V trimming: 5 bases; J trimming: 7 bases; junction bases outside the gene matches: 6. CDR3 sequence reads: CASSPRGLSEKLFF. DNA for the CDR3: TGTGCCAGCAGTCCCAGGGGGCTTAGTGAAAAACTGTTTTTT.

This chain's CDR3 is CASSLVATLNTGELFF. CDR3 in DNA: TGTGCCAGCAGCTTAGTAGCGACCCTAAACACCGGGGAGCTGTTTTTT. The chain couples TRBV7-6 to TRBJ2-2, with a weak D call TRBD2 (5 bases). Germline assignment: CDR1 SGHVS and CDR2 FNYEAQ. This CDR3 spans 16 amino acids. Trimming took 1 base from V and 2 from J, leaving 11 bases between them.

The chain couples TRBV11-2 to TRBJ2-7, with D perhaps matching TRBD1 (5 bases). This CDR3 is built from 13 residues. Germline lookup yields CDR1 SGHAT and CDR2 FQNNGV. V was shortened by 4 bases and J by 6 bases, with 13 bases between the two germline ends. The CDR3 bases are TGTGCCAGCAGCTGGAGATACGACAGCGAGCAGTACTTC. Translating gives CASSWRYDSEQYF.

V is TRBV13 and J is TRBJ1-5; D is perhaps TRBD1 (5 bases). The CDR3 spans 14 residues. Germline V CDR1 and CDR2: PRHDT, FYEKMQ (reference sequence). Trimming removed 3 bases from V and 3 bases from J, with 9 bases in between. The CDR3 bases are TGTGCCAGCAGCTTCAGACAGAACAATCAGCCCCAGCATTTT. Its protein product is CASSFRQNNQPQHF.

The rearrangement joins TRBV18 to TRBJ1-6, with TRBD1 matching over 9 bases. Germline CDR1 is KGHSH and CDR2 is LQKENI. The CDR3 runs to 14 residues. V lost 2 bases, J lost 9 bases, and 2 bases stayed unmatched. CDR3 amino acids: CASSPGTGFSPLHF. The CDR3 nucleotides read TGTGCCAGCTCACCAGGGACAGGGTTTTCACCCCTCCACTTT.

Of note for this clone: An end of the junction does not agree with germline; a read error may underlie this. CDR3 DNA sequence: TGCGCCAGCAGTTTGGGGCTCTATGGCTACACCTTC. Translated: CASSLGLYGYTF. This chain connects TRBV5-1 to TRBJ1-2, with TRBD1 as a possible D gene (5 bases). This CDR3 region has 12 residues. Germline V gene data show CDR1 as SGHRS and CDR2 as YFSETQ.

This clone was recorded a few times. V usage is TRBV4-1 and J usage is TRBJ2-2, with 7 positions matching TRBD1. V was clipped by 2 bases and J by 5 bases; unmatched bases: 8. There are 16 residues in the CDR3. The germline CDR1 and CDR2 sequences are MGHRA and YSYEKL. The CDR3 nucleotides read TGCGCCAGCAGCCAAAAACAGGGGTTGGGGACCGGGGAGCTGTTTTTT. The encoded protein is CASSQKQGLGTGELFF.

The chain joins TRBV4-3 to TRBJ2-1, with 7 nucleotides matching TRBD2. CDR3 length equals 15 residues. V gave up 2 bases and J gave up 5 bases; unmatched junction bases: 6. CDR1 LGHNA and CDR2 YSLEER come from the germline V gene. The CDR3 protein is CASSQLTSVNNEQFF. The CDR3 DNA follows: TGCGCCAGCAGCCAACTAACTAGCGTGAACAATGAGCAGTTCTTC.

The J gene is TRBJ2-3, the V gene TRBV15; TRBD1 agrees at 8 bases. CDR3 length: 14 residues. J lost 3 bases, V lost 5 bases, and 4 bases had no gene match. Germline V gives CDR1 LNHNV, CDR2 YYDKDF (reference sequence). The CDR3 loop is CATSPDRVTDTQYF. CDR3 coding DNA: TGTGCCACCAGCCCGGACAGGGTGACAGATACGCAGTATTTT.

CDR3 DNA: TGTGCCAGCAGCGCTTGGGACACCGACTCTGGAAACACCATATATTTT. Amino acid sequence: CASSAWDTDSGNTIYF. The chain joins TRBV9 to TRBJ1-3; tentative D call: TRBD1 (6 bases). The CDR3 is made up of 16 amino acids. Trimming pared 3 bases from V and 0 bases from J, leaving 13 bases between. Germline lookup yields CDR1 SGDLS and CDR2 YYNGEE.

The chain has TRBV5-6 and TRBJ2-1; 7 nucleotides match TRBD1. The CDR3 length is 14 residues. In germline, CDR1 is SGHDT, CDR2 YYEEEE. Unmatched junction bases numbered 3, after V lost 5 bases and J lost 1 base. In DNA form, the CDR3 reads TGTGCCAGCAGTGTGGACAGGTCCTACAATGAGCAGTTCTTC. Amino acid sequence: CASSVDRSYNEQFF.

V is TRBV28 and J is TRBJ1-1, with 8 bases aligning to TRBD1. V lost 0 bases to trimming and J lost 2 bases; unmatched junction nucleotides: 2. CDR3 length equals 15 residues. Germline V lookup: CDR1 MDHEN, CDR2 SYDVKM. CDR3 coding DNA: TGTGCCAGCAGTTTATGGGACAGGGAAAACACTGAAGCTTTCTTT. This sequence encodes CASSLWDRENTEAFF.

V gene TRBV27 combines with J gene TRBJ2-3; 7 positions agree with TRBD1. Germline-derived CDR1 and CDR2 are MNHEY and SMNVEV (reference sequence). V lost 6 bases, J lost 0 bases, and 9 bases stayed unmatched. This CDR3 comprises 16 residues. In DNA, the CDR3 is TGTGCCAGCAGCTTAACCGGGACAGTGAGCACAGATACGCAGTATTTT. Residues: CASSLTGTVSTDTQYF.

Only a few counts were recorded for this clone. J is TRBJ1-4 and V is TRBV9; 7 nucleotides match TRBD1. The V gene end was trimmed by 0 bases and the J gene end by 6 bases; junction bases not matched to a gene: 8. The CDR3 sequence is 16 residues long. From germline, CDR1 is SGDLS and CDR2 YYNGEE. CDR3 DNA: TGTGCCAGCAGCGTAGAGGGGGACAGCGGTGATGAAAAACTGTTTTTT. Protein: CASSVEGDSGDEKLFF.

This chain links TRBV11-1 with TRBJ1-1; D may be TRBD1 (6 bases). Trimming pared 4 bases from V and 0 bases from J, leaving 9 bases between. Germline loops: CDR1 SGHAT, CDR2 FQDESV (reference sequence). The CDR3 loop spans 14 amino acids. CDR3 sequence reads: CASSSTGMNTEAFF. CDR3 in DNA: TGTGCCAGCAGCTCGACAGGAATGAACACTGAAGCTTTCTTT.